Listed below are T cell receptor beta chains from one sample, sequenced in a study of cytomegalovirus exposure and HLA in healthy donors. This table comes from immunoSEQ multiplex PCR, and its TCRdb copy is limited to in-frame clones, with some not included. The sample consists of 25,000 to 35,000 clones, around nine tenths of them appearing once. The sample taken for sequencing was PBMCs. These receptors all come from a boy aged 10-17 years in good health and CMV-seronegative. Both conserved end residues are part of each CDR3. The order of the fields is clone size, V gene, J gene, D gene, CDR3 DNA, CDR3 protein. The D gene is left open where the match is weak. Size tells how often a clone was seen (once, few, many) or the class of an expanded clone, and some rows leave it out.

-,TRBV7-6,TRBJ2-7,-,TGTGCCAGCAGCTTAGTCGGAGGGTCGGGCGAGCAGTACTTC,CASSLVGGSGEQYF
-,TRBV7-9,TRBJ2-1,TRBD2,TGTGCCAGCAGGAGCGGGGGGGACAATGAGCAGTTCTTC,CASRSGGDNEQFF
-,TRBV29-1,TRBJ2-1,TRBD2,TGCAGCGTGGTGGGACACCGAACTAGCGGGGGGGCAGGGAATGAGCAGTTCTTC,CSVVGHRTSGGAGNEQFF
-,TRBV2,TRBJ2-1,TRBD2,TGTGCCAGCAGTTCTAGCGGTATGATGAGCTCCTACAATGAGCAGTTCTTC,CASSSSGMMSSYNEQFF
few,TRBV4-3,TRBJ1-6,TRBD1,TGCGCCAGCAGCCAGACTACAGGGGGAGAATCACCCCTCCACTTT,CASSQTTGGESPLHF
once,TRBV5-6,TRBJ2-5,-,TGTGCCAGCAGCTTACCGAGGGCAGGGGATCAAGAGACCCAGTACTTC,CASSLPRAGDQETQYF
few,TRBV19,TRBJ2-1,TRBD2,TGTGCCAGTAGTGCGACTAGCGGGGATTACAATGAGCAGTTCTTC,CASSATSGDYNEQFF
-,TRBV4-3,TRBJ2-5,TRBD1,TGCGCCAGCAGCCAAGATACAGGGGTGGAGGAGACCCAGTACTTC,CASSQDTGVEETQYF
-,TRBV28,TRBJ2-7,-,TGTGCCAGCAGTTTAGCCCGGGGCCGGGGGAGCTCCTACGAGCAGTACTTC,CASSLARGRGSSYEQYF
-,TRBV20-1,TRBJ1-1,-,TGCAGTGCGGTTGCCGGGGCTGAAGCTTTCTTT,CSAVAGAEAFF
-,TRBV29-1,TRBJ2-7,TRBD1,TGCAGCGTTGAGTTGACAGGGTCGGGCGAGCAGTACTTC,CSVELTGSGEQYF
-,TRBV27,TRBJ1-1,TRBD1,TGTGCCAGCAGTTTATTACAGGGGCGTGAAGCTTTCTTT,CASSLLQGREAFF
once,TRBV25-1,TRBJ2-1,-,TGTGCCAGCAGTGATCTCCTGGGTGGATCGGGCAATGAGCAGTTCTTC,CASSDLLGGSGNEQFF
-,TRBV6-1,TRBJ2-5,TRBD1,TGTGCCAGCAGTTTACAGGGGGCGGAGGAGACCCAGTACTTC,CASSLQGAEETQYF
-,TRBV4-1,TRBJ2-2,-,TGCGCCAGCAGCCATCTAGATTCCGGGGAGCTGTTTTTT,CASSHLDSGELFF
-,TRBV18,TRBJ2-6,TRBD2,TGTGCCAGCTCACCACTAGGACTAGCGGGGGGGAGCTCTGGGGCCAACGTCCTGACTTTC,CASSPLGLAGGSSGANVLTF
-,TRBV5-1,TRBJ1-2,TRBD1,TGCGCCAGCAGCTTGGACAGGGGTGGCTACACCTTC,CASSLDRGGYTF
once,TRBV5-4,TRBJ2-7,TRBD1,TGTGCCAGCAGCTTGGACACAGGGGGCCGATCCGAGCAGTACTTC,CASSLDTGGRSEQYF
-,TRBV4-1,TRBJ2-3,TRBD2,TGCGCCAGCAGCCAACTCGGGACTAGCGGGGGGGCCGGGAGCACAGATACGCAGTATTTT,CASSQLGTSGGAGSTDTQYF
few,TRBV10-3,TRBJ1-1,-,TGTGCCATCAGTGAGTTCGGGGGTAATAAGAACACTGAAGCTTTCTTT,CAISEFGGNKNTEAFF
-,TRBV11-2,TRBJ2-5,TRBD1,TGTGCCAGCAGCTCGGGACAGTATGGGGAGACCCAGTACTTC,CASSSGQYGETQYF
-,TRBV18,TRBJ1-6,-,TGTGCCAGCTCTTTGAATCTCAGGGCAGGAGTTAATTCACCCCTCCACTTT,CASSLNLRAGVNSPLHF
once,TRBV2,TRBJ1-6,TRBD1,TGTGCCAGCAGCGCCCGAACAGGGGGGAATTCACCCCTCCACTTT,CASSARTGGNSPLHF
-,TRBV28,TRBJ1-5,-,TGTGCCAGCAGTACGAGGACTGAAAGAGGGCAGCCCCAGCATTTT,CASSTRTERGQPQHF
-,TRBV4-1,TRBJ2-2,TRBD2,TGCGCCAGCAGCCCGTCCCTAGCGGGGGGGACCGGGGAGCTGTTTTTT,CASSPSLAGGTGELFF
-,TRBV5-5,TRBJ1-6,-,TGTGCCAGCACCCGAAGACTAGACGGCTCCTTTAATTCACCCCTCCACTTT,CASTRRLDGSFNSPLHF
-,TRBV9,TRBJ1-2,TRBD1,TGTGCCAGCAGCGTCGGGACAGGGGATGGCTACACCTTC,CASSVGTGDGYTF
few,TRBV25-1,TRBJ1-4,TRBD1,TGTGCCACTCAAGCCGGGACAGCGAATGAAAAACTGTTTTTT,CATQAGTANEKLFF
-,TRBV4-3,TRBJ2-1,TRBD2,TGCGCCAGCAGCCAAGACCGAGCGGGGGCTTACAATGAGCAGTTCTTC,CASSQDRAGAYNEQFF
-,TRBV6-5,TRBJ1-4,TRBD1,TGTGCCAGCAGTTACGGGACAGGGCGGAGTAAAAAACTGTTTTTT,CASSYGTGRSKKLFF
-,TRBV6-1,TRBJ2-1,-,TGTGCCAGCAGGGAGGTGTTGAAGGGTGAGCAGTTCTTC,CASREVLKGEQFF
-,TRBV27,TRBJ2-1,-,TGTGCCAGCCAGGGGGGCTCCTACAATGAGCAGTTCTTC,CASQGGSYNEQFF
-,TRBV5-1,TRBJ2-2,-,TGCGCCAGCAGCTTGAAGAGCACCGGGGAGCTGTTTTTT,CASSLKSTGELFF
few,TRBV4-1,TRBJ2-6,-,TGCGCCAGCAGCCAAGATGCGGGCTCTGGGGCCAACGTCCTGACTTTC,CASSQDAGSGANVLTF
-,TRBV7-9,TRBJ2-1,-,TGTGCCAGCAGCTTCGGACACGACAATGAGCAGTTCTTC,CASSFGHDNEQFF
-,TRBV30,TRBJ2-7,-,TGTGCCTGGAGTGTAACGGGGGTCGTATACGAGCAGTACTTC,CAWSVTGVVYEQYF
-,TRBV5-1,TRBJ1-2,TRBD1,TGCGCCAGCAGCTTGGGGCACACAGGGGGGGGCTGGACTAACTATGGCTACACCTTC,CASSLGHTGGGWTNYGYTF
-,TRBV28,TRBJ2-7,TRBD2,TGTGCCAGCAGTTTGGGGCGGGGGGCTTCCTACGAGCAGTACTTC,CASSLGRGASYEQYF
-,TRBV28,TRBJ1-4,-,TGTGCCAGCAGTGACCACCCACAGGGAGCCGCAACAAATGAAAAACTGTTTTTT,CASSDHPQGAATNEKLFF